This entry concerns a single T cell receptor (beta chain). PCR involved 60 Vbeta and 13 Jbeta primers. Repertoires were generated with immunoSEQ multiplex PCR, while TCRdb's copy carries only in-frame clones and drops some. Of about 100,000 clones listed, around 81% are singletons. This CDR3 has 16 amino acids. V was pared by 2 bases and J by 5 bases, with 6 bases of the junction left unmatched. Germline-derived CDR1 and CDR2 are MNHNY and SVGAGI (reference sequence). This sample is drawn from a study of cytomegalovirus exposure and HLA in healthy donors. This receptor was taken from a woman aged 70-85 years in good health and CMV-seropositive. Sequencing used PBMCs. V is TRBV6-6 and J is TRBJ2-3, with 11 bases fitting TRBD1. The CDR3 nucleotides read TGTGCCAGCAGTTACCAAGGGACAGGGGGAGAAGATACGCAGTATTTT. Its protein is CASSYQGTGGEDTQYF.